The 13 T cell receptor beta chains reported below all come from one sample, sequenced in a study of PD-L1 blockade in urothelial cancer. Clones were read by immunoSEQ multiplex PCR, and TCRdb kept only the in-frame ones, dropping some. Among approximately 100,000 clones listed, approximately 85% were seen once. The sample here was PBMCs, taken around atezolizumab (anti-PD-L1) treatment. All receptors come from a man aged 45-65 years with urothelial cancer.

CDR3 region: CASSKTTNTGELFF. The CDR3 bases are TGCGCCAGCAGCAAGACAACGAACACCGGGGAGCTGTTTTTT. This chain connects TRBV5-1 to TRBJ2-2; D gene uncertain. This CDR3 contains 14 residues. Germline lookup yields CDR1 SGHRS and CDR2 YFSETQ. Trimming shortened V by 4 bases and J by 0 bases, and 7 bases separated the two germline ends.

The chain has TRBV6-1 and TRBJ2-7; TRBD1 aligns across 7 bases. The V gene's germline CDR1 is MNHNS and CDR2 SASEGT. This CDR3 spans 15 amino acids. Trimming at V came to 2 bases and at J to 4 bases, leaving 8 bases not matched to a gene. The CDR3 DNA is TGTGCCAGCAGTGAAAACCGGGGCAGGGGGTACGAGCAGTACTTC. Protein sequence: CASSENRGRGYEQYF.

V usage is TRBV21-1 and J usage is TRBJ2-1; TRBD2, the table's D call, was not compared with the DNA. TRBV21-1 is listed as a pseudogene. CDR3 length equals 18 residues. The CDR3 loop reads CASSRGALASTFYNEQFF. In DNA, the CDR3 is TGTGCCAGCAGCAGGGGAGCTCTAGCGTCGACGTTTTACAATGAGCAGTTCTTC.

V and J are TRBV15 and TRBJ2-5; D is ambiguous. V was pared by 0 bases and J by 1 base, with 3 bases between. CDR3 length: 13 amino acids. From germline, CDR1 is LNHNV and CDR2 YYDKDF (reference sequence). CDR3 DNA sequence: TGTGCCACCAGCAGAGATCTCCAAGAGACCCAGTACTTC. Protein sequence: CATSRDLQETQYF. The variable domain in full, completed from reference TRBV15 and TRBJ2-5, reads DAMVIQNPRYQVTQFGKPVTLSCSQTLNHNVMYWYQQKSSQAPKLLFHYYDKDFNNEADTPDNFQSRRPNTSFCFLDIRSPGLGDTAMYLCATSRDLQETQYFGPGTRLLVL.

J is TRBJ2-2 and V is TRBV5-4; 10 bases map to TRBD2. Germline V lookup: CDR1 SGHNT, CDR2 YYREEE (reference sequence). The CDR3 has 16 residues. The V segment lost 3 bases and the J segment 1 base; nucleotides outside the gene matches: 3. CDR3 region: CASSSPSGGNTGELFF. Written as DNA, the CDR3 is TGTGCCAGCAGCTCACCTAGCGGGGGGAACACCGGGGAGCTGTTTTTT.

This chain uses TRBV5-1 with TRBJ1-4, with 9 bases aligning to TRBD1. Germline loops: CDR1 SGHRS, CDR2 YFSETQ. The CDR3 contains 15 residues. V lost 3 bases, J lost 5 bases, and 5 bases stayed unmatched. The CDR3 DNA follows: TGCGCCAGCAGCTATTCCGGGACAGGGAATGAAAAACTGTTTTTT. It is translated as CASSYSGTGNEKLFF.

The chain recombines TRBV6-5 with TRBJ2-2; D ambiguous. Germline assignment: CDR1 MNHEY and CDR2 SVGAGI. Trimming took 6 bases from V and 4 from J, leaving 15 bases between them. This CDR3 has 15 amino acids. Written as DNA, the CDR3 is TGTGCCAGCAGGCGTCAGGCAGCCGGCACCGGGGAGCTGTTTTTT. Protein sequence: CASRRQAAGTGELFF.

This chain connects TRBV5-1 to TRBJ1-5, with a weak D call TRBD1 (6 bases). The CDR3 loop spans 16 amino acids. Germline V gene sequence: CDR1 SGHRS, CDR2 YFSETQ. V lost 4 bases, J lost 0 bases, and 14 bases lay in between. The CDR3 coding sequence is TGCGCCAGCAGCCCCGGGGGGGCCAATAGCAATCAGCCCCAGCATTTT. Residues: CASSPGGANSNQPQHF.

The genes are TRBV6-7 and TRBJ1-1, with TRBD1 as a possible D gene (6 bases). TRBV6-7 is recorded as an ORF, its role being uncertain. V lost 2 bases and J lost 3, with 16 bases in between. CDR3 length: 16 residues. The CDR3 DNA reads TGTGCCAGCAGTTACCCCCCCCGGGAGGGGGACACTGAAGCTTTCTTT. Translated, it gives CASSYPPREGDTEAFF.

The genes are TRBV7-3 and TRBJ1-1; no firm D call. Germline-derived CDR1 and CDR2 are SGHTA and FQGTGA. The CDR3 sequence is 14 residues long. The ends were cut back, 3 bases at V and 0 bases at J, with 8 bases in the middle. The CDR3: CASSFTGLNTEAFF. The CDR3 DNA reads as TGTGCCAGCAGCTTCACCGGTTTGAACACTGAAGCTTTCTTT.

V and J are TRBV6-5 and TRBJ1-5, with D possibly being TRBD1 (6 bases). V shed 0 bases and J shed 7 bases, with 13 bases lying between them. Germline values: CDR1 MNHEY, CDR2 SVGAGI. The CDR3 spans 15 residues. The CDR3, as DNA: TGTGCCAGCAGTTACTCGCACAGGGTAGAGCAGCCCCAGCATTTT. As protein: CASSYSHRVEQPQHF.

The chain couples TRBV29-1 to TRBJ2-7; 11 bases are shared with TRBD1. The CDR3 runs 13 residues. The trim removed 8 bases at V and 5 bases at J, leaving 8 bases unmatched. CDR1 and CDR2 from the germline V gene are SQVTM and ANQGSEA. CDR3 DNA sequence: TGCAGCATCTGGGACAGGGGGAGGCACGAGCAGTACTTC. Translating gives CSIWDRGRHEQYF.

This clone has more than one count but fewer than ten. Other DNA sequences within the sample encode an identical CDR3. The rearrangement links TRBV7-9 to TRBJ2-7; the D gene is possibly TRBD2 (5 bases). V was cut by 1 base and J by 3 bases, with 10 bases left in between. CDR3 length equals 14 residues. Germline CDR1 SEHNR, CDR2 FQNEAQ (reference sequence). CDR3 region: CASSLVGSSYEQYF. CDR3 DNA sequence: TGTGCCAGCAGCTTAGTAGGGAGTAGCTACGAGCAGTACTTC.